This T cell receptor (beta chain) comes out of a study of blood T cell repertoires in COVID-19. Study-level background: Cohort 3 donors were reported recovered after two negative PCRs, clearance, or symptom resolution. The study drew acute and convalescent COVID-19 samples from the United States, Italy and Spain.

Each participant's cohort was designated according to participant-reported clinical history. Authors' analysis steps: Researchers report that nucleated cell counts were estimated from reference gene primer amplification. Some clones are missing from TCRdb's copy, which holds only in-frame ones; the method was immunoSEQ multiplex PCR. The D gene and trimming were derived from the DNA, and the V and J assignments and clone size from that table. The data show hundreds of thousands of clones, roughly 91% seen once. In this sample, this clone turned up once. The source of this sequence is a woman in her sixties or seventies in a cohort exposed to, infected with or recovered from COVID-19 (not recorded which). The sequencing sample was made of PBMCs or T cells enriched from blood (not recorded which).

CDR3 in amino acids: CATSETRQGSNQPQHF. CDR3 DNA sequence: TGTGCCACCAGTGAAACTAGACAGGGCAGCAATCAGCCCCAGCATTTT. This chain links TRBV24-1 with TRBJ1-5; 7 bases map to TRBD1. CDR1 is KGHDR and CDR2 is SFDVKD in the germline V gene. The CDR3 contains 16 residues. With 4 bases clipped from V and 1 base from J, the junction kept 6 bases outside the gene matches.